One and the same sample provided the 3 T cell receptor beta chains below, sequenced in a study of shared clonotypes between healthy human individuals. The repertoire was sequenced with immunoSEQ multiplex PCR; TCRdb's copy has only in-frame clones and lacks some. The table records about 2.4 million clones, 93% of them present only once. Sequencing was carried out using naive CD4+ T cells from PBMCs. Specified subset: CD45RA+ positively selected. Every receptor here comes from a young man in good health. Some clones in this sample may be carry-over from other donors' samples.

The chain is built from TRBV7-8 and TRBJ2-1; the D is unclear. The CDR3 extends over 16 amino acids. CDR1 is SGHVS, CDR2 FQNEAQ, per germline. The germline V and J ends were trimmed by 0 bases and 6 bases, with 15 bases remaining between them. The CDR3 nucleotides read TGTGCCAGCAGCTTAGCACCCACATACGGCGGCAATGAGCAGTTCTTC. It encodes CASSLAPTYGGNEQFF.

CDR3 nucleotide sequence: TGTGCCAGCAGCTTGGTAACAGGCGCAAATCAGCCCCAGCATTTT. The encoded protein is CASSLVTGANQPQHF. The J gene is TRBJ1-5, the V gene TRBV5-5; perhaps TRBD1 as D (5 bases). The germline V gene encodes CDR1 SGHKS and CDR2 YYEKEE (reference sequence). The germline V and J ends were trimmed by 0 bases and 4 bases, with 11 bases remaining between them. CDR3 length: 15 residues.

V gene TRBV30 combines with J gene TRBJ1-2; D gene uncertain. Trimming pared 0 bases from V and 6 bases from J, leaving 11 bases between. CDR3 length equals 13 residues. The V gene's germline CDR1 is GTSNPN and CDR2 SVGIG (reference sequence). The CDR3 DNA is TGTGCCTGGAGTGTACATGAGTTGGATGGCTACACCTTC. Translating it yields CAWSVHELDGYTF. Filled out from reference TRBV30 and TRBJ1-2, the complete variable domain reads SQTIHQWPATLVQPVGSPLSLECTVEGTSNPNLYWYRQAAGRGLQLLFYSVGIGQISSEVPQNLSASRPQDRQFILSSKKLLLSDSGFYLCAWSVHELDGYTFGSGTRLTVV.